This note documents a single T cell receptor (beta chain) sequence. This record belongs to a study of T-cell reconstitution after alpha-beta-depleted transplantation in children. The TCRbeta library incorporated unique molecular identifiers. Each CDR3 protein gets one entry after TCRdb re-called the PCR reads with MiXCR. Of approximately 490,000 distinct CDR3 sequences detected, under 15% appear once; the ten largest clones hold around 5.8%. This CDR3 is 16 amino acids long. V dropped 4 bases and J dropped 2 bases, with 18 bases sitting between them. CDR1 is SGDLS, CDR2 YYNGEE, per germline. The clonotype comes from a human donor who donated a stem cell graft to a child with combined immunodeficiency. The sequencing here drew on PBMCs from the stem cell graft donor, taken from the stem cell graft. V usage is TRBV9 and J usage is TRBJ2-5; D gene unclear. The CDR3 DNA reads as TGTGCCAGCAGCCAACGCGAGTTACCCCCTCAAGAGACCCAGTACTTC. This translates into CASSQRELPPQETQYF.